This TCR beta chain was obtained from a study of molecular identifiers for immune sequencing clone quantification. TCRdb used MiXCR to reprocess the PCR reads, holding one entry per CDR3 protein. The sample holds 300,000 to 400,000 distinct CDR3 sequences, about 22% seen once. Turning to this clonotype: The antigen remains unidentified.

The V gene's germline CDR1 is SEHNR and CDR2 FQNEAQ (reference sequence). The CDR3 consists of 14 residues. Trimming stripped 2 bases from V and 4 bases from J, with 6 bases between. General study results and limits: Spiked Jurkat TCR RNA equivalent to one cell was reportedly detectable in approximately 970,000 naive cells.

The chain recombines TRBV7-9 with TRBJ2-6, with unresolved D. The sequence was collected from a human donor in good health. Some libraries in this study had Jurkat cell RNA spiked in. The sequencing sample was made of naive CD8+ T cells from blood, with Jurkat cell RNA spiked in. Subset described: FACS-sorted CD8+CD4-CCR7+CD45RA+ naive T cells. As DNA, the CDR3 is TGTGCCAGCAGCTTATTGTGGGGGGCCAACGTCCTGACTTTC. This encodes CASSLLWGANVLTF.